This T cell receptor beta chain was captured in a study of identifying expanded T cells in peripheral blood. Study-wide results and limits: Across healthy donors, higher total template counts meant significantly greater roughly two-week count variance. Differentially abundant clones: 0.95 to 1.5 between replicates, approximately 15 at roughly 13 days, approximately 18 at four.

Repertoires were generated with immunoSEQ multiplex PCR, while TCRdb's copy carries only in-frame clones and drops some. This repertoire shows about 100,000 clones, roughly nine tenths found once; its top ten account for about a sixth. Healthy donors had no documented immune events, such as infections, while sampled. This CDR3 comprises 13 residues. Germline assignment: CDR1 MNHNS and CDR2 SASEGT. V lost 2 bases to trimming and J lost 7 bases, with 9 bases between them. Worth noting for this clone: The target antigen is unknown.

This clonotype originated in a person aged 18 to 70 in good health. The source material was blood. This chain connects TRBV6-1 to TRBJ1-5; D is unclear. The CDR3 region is CASSEFGRQPQHF. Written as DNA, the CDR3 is TGTGCCAGCAGTGAATTCGGGAGGCAGCCCCAGCATTTT.